A selection of T cell receptor beta chains follows, all from one sample in a study of T cell responses to AZD1222 COVID-19 vaccine. Measured with immunoSEQ multiplex PCR; TCRdb has only the in-frame clones, and not every one. The table includes around 200,000 clones, 94% detected once. The sample here was peripheral blood, taken 28 days after the second AZD1222 dose. These receptors were taken from an adult who received the AZD1222 COVID-19 vaccine. CDR3s include the opening cysteine and the closing phenylalanine or tryptophan. The D gene is left open where the match is weak. A clone size is listed for some rows: how often the clone was seen (once, few, many), or a class if it is expanded.

.	TRBV7-9	TRBJ1-1	.	TGTGCCAGCAGCCACAGTTCGAACACTGAAGCTTTCTTT	CASSHSSNTEAFF
.	TRBV19	TRBJ2-1	TRBD2	TGTGCCAGTAGTGTCCGGACTAGCGGGGTGACCCGCAATGAGCAGTTCTTC	CASSVRTSGVTRNEQFF
few	TRBV5-1	TRBJ2-7	.	TGCGCCAGCAGCGCAAATACAGGGTCTCCCTACGAGCAGTACTTC	CASSANTGSPYEQYF
.	TRBV4-1	TRBJ1-2	.	TGCGCCAGCAGCTTAGGCCCAGGGAGTAATGGCTACACCTTC	CASSLGPGSNGYTF
.	TRBV7-3	TRBJ1-1	.	TGTGCCAGCAGATCAGATCCCAACACTGAAGCTTTCTTT	CASRSDPNTEAFF
.	TRBV5-4	TRBJ2-1	TRBD2	TGTGCCAGCAGCTTGAGGGCTAGCGGGAGCAATGAGCAGTTCTTC	CASSLRASGSNEQFF
.	TRBV5-1	TRBJ2-7	TRBD1	TGCGCCAGCAGCTACTCAACAGGGGGCACGTACGAGCAGTACTTC	CASSYSTGGTYEQYF
.	TRBV19	TRBJ1-1	TRBD1	TGTGCCAGTAGTCGGACAGGGGGGAACACTGAAGCTTTCTTT	CASSRTGGNTEAFF
.	TRBV5-4	TRBJ2-5	TRBD2	TGTGCCAGCAGCTTCGGGACTAGCAGCTGGGGGGCGACCCAGTACTTC	CASSFGTSSWGATQYF
.	TRBV18	TRBJ2-2	.	TGTGCCAGCTCACCTCCGGACAGAGTTGGCACCGGGGAGCTGTTTTTT	CASSPPDRVGTGELFF
.	TRBV5-4	TRBJ2-3	.	TGTGCCAGCAGCTTTGCCCTCTCGGCGCGCACAGATACGCAGTATTTT	CASSFALSARTDTQYF
.	TRBV2	TRBJ1-3	.	TGTGCCAGCATAAGGGCTCCAAGCTCTGGAAACACCATATATTTT	CASIRAPSSGNTIYF
.	TRBV14	TRBJ1-1	.	TGTGCCAGCAGCCAAGAAGGAGGGTTCAACACTGAAGCTTTCTTT	CASSQEGGFNTEAFF
once	TRBV7-9	TRBJ1-2	TRBD1	TGTGCCAGCAGCGTCGTGGGACAGGGCCCTAACTATGGCTACACCTTC	CASSVVGQGPNYGYTF
.	TRBV9	TRBJ1-3	.	TGTGCCAGCAGCGTACTCGGGGTCTCTGGAAACACCATATATTTT	CASSVLGVSGNTIYF
.	TRBV4-1	TRBJ1-4	.	TGCGCCAGCAGCCTGACAGAATCTAATGAAAAACTGTTTTTT	CASSLTESNEKLFF
.	TRBV11-2	TRBJ1-3	TRBD1	TGTGCCAGCAGCTCCTTAGGACGTGGACAGGCGACTGGAAACACCATATATTTT	CASSSLGRGQATGNTIYF
.	TRBV5-1	TRBJ1-1	.	TGCGCCAGCAGCCTCGGCTGGACGATGAACACTGAAGCTTTCTTT	CASSLGWTMNTEAFF
.	TRBV4-3	TRBJ2-7	.	TGCGCCAGCAGCCAAGACCCTAGTTTATCCTACGAGCAGTACTTC	CASSQDPSLSYEQYF
.	TRBV27	TRBJ2-7	TRBD1	TGTGCCAGCAGTTTACTAGGGACAGGGGGCCCCTACGAGCAGTACTTC	CASSLLGTGGPYEQYF
.	TRBV30	TRBJ2-7	.	TGTGCCTGGAGCGGGTCGACCTACGAGCAGTACTTC	CAWSGSTYEQYF
many	TRBV2	TRBJ1-1	.	TGTGCCAGCACAGTGAACACTGAAGCTTTCTTT	CASTVNTEAFF
.	TRBV21-1	TRBJ1-2	.	TGTGCCAGCAGCAATCCCAGGGGCGTTGGTTGTGGCTACACCTTC	CASSNPRGVGCGYTF
once	TRBV28	TRBJ1-1	TRBD1	TGTGCCAGCAGTTTGCCTGAGGGGGCTGGCACTGAAGCTTTCTTT	CASSLPEGAGTEAFF
.	TRBV5-6	TRBJ2-5	.	TGTGCCAGCAGCTTGACTGGGATACAAGAGACCCAGTACTTC	CASSLTGIQETQYF
.	TRBV12-3/TRBV12-4	TRBJ2-5	.	TGTGCCAGCAGTTTGGGGGAGACCCAGTACTTC	CASSLGETQYF
.	TRBV12-3/TRBV12-4	TRBJ1-1	.	TGTGCCAGCAGTTTAATGAACACTGAAGCTTTCTTT	CASSLMNTEAFF
.	TRBV12-3/TRBV12-4	TRBJ1-1	.	TGTGCCAGCAACGATGGGGGGAACACTGAAGCTTTCTTT	CASNDGGNTEAFF
.	TRBV7-9	TRBJ1-3	.	TGTGCCAGCAGCTTAGAGGGGAGACTGACCTCTGGAAACACCATATATTTT	CASSLEGRLTSGNTIYF
.	TRBV13	TRBJ2-7	.	TGTGCCAGCAGCCCAACGCAGGGATACTACGAGCAGTACTTC	CASSPTQGYYEQYF
.	TRBV2	TRBJ1-1	.	TGTGCCAGCAGTTTAGACCTGGGGGCAGCCAACACTGAAGCTTTCTTT	CASSLDLGAANTEAFF
few	TRBV7-6	TRBJ1-5	.	TGTGCCAGCAGCTTAGGAGACAGGTATAGCAATCAGCCCCAGCATTTT	CASSLGDRYSNQPQHF
.	TRBV6-5	TRBJ1-2	TRBD1	TGTGCCAGCAGACCAGCCGGGACAGGGGGCGATGGCTACACCTTC	CASRPAGTGGDGYTF
few	TRBV19	TRBJ1-5	.	TGTGCCAGTAGTACAGGGTATGAGAGTCAGCCCCAGCATTTT	CASSTGYESQPQHF
.	TRBV28	TRBJ1-1	.	TGTGCCAGCAGCCCCGGATGGGAAGCTTTCTTT	CASSPGWEAFF
.	TRBV3-1/TRBV3-2	TRBJ2-7	.	TGTGCCAGCAGCCTACCCGGGACTCAAGCCTACGAGCAGTACTTC	CASSLPGTQAYEQYF
.	TRBV18	TRBJ2-1	TRBD1	TGTGCCAGCTCGCTCGGACAGGGGTCCGGGGATGAGCAGTTCTTC	CASSLGQGSGDEQFF
once	TRBV19	TRBJ1-2	.	TGTGCCAGTAGGAACTCCGGGACGAGCTATGGCTACACCTTC	CASRNSGTSYGYTF
once	TRBV18	TRBJ2-3	.	TGTGCCAGCTCACCATCCCCACAGGATACGCAGTATTTT	CASSPSPQDTQYF
.	TRBV7-9	TRBJ1-5	TRBD1	TGTGCCAGCACCCCCGGGACAGGGAGCAATCAGCCCCAGCATTTT	CASTPGTGSNQPQHF
.	TRBV30	TRBJ2-1	.	TGTGCCTGGAGTGTACGAATTCATGAGCAGTTCTTC	CAWSVRIHEQFF
.	TRBV27	TRBJ1-1	.	TGTGCCAGCAGTCCCCGGGGGCCGAACACTGAAGCTTTCTTT	CASSPRGPNTEAFF
.	TRBV28	TRBJ2-7	TRBD1	TGTGCCAGCAGTACAGGGACAGGGTACGAGCAGTACTTC	CASSTGTGYEQYF
.	TRBV27	TRBJ2-2	.	TGTGCCAGCAGGCCGAACACCGGGGAGCTGTTTTTT	CASRPNTGELFF
.	TRBV19	TRBJ2-3	TRBD1	TGTGCCAGTAAGATGGGACAGGGGGTTACAAATACGCAGTATTTT	CASKMGQGVTNTQYF
.	TRBV9	TRBJ1-1	.	TGTGCCAGCAATAGCGTGTACACTGAAGCTTTCTTT	CASNSVYTEAFF
.	TRBV5-1	TRBJ2-1	.	TGCGCCAGCAGCTTGCTGGGGCCTGAGCAGTTCTTC	CASSLLGPEQFF
.	TRBV6-6	TRBJ1-5	.	TGTGCCAGCAGTTACGGGAATAGCAATCAGCCCCAGCATTTT	CASSYGNSNQPQHF
.	TRBV5-8	TRBJ2-7	.	TGTGCCAGCAGCCATCTCCCCCCGGGCAGCTCCTACGAGCAGTACTTC	CASSHLPPGSSYEQYF
.	TRBV14	TRBJ2-7	.	TGTGCCAGCAGCCTAACCGGGACGGTGGGGGAGCAGTACTTC	CASSLTGTVGEQYF
.	TRBV3-1/TRBV3-2	TRBJ2-1	TRBD1	TGTGCCAGCAGCCCTTCTGACAGGGGGATGGACAATGAGCAGTTCTTC	CASSPSDRGMDNEQFF
.	TRBV5-5	TRBJ1-5	.	TGTGCCAGCAGCTTGGGGATCTCGCAGGGAGGGCCCCAGCATTTT	CASSLGISQGGPQHF
.	TRBV2	TRBJ1-5	.	TGTGCCAGCAAGGGGTATAGCAATCAGCCCCAGCATTTT	CASKGYSNQPQHF